This passage covers 5 T cell receptor beta chains from one sample sequenced in a study of cytomegalovirus exposure and HLA in healthy donors. The PCR ran on 60 Vbeta and 13 Jbeta primers. This table comes from immunoSEQ multiplex PCR, and its TCRdb copy is limited to in-frame clones, with some not included. The sample yields fewer than 85,000 clones, around 66% seen once. What was sequenced was PBMCs. Source of these receptors: a man in his 60s in good health and CMV-seropositive.

This clone was observed once. This specimen includes other DNA sequences encoding the same CDR3. The CDR3 spells CASSLGLSYEQYF. DNA of the CDR3: TGTGCCAGCAGCCTAGGACTTAGCTACGAGCAGTACTTC. The rearrangement uses TRBV7-6 and TRBJ2-7; a weak D match, TRBD2 (5 bases). This CDR3 is built from 13 residues. Germline-derived CDR1 and CDR2 are SGHVS and FNYEAQ. Trimming shortened V by 5 bases and J by 3 bases, and 11 bases separated the two germline ends.

A few counts support this clone. The chain combines TRBV6-5 with TRBJ1-5, with 10 nucleotides matching TRBD1. Germline-derived CDR1 and CDR2 are MNHEY and SVGAGI. J was trimmed by 2 bases and V by 4 bases; bases with no gene match: 2. The CDR3 is made up of 15 amino acids. The DNA of the CDR3 is TGTGCCAGCAGTTCTGGGACAGGGGGCAATCAGCCCCAGCATTTT. This gives the protein CASSSGTGGNQPQHF.

This clone was picked up one time. The rearrangement links TRBV6-6 to TRBJ1-5; TRBD1 might be the D (6 bases). The CDR3 is made up of 13 amino acids. V was clipped by 9 bases and J by 5 bases, with 14 bases between them. Germline assignment: CDR1 MNHNY and CDR2 SVGAGI (reference sequence). In DNA, the CDR3 is TGTGCCAGTACAGGGATTCGAGATCAGCCCCAGCATTTT. It encodes CASTGIRDQPQHF.

J is TRBJ1-1 and V is TRBV7-6; tentative D call: TRBD1 (5 bases). This CDR3 spans 15 amino acids. The V end was cut by 5 bases, the J end by 4 bases, with 17 bases between. The germline V gene has CDR1 SGHVS and CDR2 FNYEAQ. In nucleotides, the CDR3 is TGTGCCAGCAGCGCGAGGCTACAGGTTTTCACTGAAGCTTTCTTT. The encoded protein is CASSARLQVFTEAFF. Complete variable domain (other parts from reference TRBV7-6 and TRBJ1-1): GAGVSQSPRYKVTKRGQDVALRCDPISGHVSLYWYRQALGQGPEFLTYFNYEAQQDKSGLPNDRFSAERPEGSISTLTIQRTEQRDSAMYRCASSARLQVFTEAFFGQGTRLTVV.

This clone was recorded once. This chain joins TRBV19 and TRBJ2-5; possible D gene TRBD2, 6 bases. V was clipped by 5 bases and J by 4 bases, with 14 bases between them. CDR1 is LNHDA and CDR2 is SQIVND in the germline V gene (reference sequence). The CDR3 totals 14 residues. CDR3 DNA sequence: TGTGCCAGTAGTCTCTCCCGGGGGAGAGAGACCCAGTACTTC. Encoded protein: CASSLSRGRETQYF. Full variable domain (outside the CDR3, taken from reference TRBV19 and TRBJ2-5): DGGITQSPKYLFRKEGQNVTLSCEQNLNHDAMYWYRQDPGQGLRLIYYSQIVNDFQKGDIAEGYSVSREKKESFPLTVTSAQKNPTAFYLCASSLSRGRETQYFGPGTRLLVL.